This T cell receptor beta chain came from a study of blood T cell repertoires in COVID-19. Living in about 25 US areas, the participants were between about 18 and 100 years of age. In assigning cohorts, the study relied on participant-reported clinical history. J was trimmed by 1 base and V by 5 bases; bases with no gene match: 3. Germline V CDR1 and CDR2: SGDLS, YYNGEE. This CDR3 has 16 amino acids. This clone has only a few counts. Authors' methods: Nucleated cell number was recorded as an estimate derived from reference gene primer amplification. Clones were sequenced by immunoSEQ multiplex PCR, and TCRdb holds only the in-frame ones, with some missing. D and trimming were read from the DNA, whereas the V and J calls and clone size are those reported in that table. The sample gives 180,000 or so clones, about 84% of which show up once; about 5.6% is in the top ten.

This clonotype was sampled from a man in his forties or fifties with acute COVID-19. This sequence joins TRBV9 and TRBJ2-2; 12 bases map to TRBD2. The sequenced material came from PBMCs or T cells enriched from blood (not recorded which). The CDR3 loop is CASSRLAGENTGELFF. CDR3 nucleotides: TGTGCCAGCAGTCGACTAGCGGGAGAGAACACCGGGGAGCTGTTTTTT.